This TCR beta chain was profiled in a study of blood T cell repertoires in COVID-19. Study summary: Italy, Spain and the United States were the sources of the convalescent and acute COVID-19 samples.

In the original workflow: By means of reference gene primer amplification, nucleated cell counts were estimated. TCRdb's copy holds only in-frame clones and misses some; the assay was immunoSEQ multiplex PCR. V and J calls and clone size are given by that table; D and trimming were obtained from the DNA. The sample yields 60,000 or so clones, around 87% seen once. The CDR3 extends over 13 amino acids. Trimming removed 4 bases at V and 0 bases at J, with 6 bases between. CDR1 and CDR2 from the germline V gene are SQVTM and ANQGSEA. V gene TRBV29-1 combines with J gene TRBJ2-2; tentative D call: TRBD1 (5 bases). This TCR derives from a man aged 60 to 75 with active COVID-19. The sample consisted of peripheral blood. The CDR3: CSVAGSNTGELFF. CDR3 sequence (DNA): TGCAGCGTTGCAGGGTCGAACACCGGGGAGCTGTTTTTT.